This TCR beta chain derives from a study of CD4+ T cells in melanoma (dated by TCRdb to the early 2020s). Regarding the complete study: Neoantigen-specific CD4+ T cells in human melanoma were what the study investigated.

On the study overall, not on this receptor specifically: Neoantigen-specific CD4+ T cells were reported to be correlated with the function of CD8+ T cells, macrophages and B cells. Diverse differentiation states were reported to be shown by neoantigen-specific CD4+ T cells in melanoma.

As encoded in the germline V gene, CDR1 is MNHEY while CDR2 is SVGAGI. The CDR3 holds 15 amino acids from the cysteine to the phenylalanine. Only the CDR3 DNA stays, 45 bases, in frame from base 1. Relative to germline, V is missing 7 bases and J is missing 6 bases, with 6 bases of the junction outside any gene match. Patients with melanoma were used as donors. This clone has only one observation. Its antigen is unknown. One base away there is no much larger clone; base qualities are not given. The method was the immunoSEQ multiplex PCR assay. Imported from immuneACCESS, the table was reduced by TCRdb to in-frame sequences with V and J called. These copies leave out some clones; in studies compared against another copy, an unresolved V gene accounts for under half, and the cause of the remainder is not known. The sample yields about 140,000 clones; approximately 91% were counted once. The ten largest account for roughly 1.4% of the sample.

This chain is built from TRBV6-5 and TRBJ1-6; 10 bases in the middle match TRBD1. The TCR sequence derives from a human donor with melanoma. The DNA is as follows: TGTGCCAGCAAAACCGGGACAGGGGTTAATTCACCCCTCCACTTT. This gives the protein CASKTGTGVNSPLHF.